This entry lists 15 T cell receptor beta chains sequenced from one sample in a study of blood T cell repertoires in COVID-19 (dated by TCRdb to 2020 to 2022). Preparation of the library involved the immunoSEQ multiplex PCR assay. The immuneACCESS repertoire file appears here via TCRdb, limited to in-frame rearrangements. These files lack a portion of the clones; in checked studies, under half of the deficit traces to unresolved V genes, and the cause of the others is not known. For this sample the table gives approximately 27,000 clones, of which 88% were detected only once. The ten largest clonotypes hold about a sixth of the sample. The sequencing input was peripheral blood. The receptors here all came from a man between 65 and 85 years old with acute or convalescent COVID-19.

The rearrangement uses TRBV3-1 (or the pseudogene TRBV3-2) and TRBJ1-1, with D perhaps matching TRBD1 (6 bases). This CDR3 is built from 14 residues. V dropped 3 bases and J dropped 1 base, with 9 bases sitting between them. Germline V CDR1 and CDR2: LGHDT, YNNKEL (reference sequence). CDR3 in amino acids: CASSQPGQNTEAFF. The CDR3 bases are TGTGCCAGCAGCCAGCCGGGACAGAACACTGAAGCTTTCTTT.

This clone appeared once. The chain is built from TRBV9 and TRBJ1-3; no firm D call. The V gene lost 1 base and the J gene lost 9 bases, with 8 bases spanning the gap. Germline CDR1 and CDR2: SGDLS and YYNGEE. The CDR3 has 12 amino acids. CDR3 DNA: TGTGCCAGCAGCGTACGGGTGGGCACCATATATTTT. The encoded protein is CASSVRVGTIYF.

This sequence joins TRBV4-3 and TRBJ1-5; D ambiguous. The CDR3 length is 16 residues. Germline V gene data show CDR1 as LGHNA and CDR2 as YSLEER. V lost 0 bases to trimming and J lost 0 bases, with 9 bases between them. CDR3 protein: CASSQDRVISNQPQHF. As DNA, the CDR3 is TGCGCCAGCAGCCAAGATCGAGTGATTAGCAATCAGCCCCAGCATTTT.

This chain joins TRBV7-8 and TRBJ2-1; 7 nucleotides agree with TRBD1. V gave up 7 bases and J gave up 6 bases; unmatched junction bases: 9. CDR3 length: 14 residues. Germline CDR1 and CDR2: SGHVS and FQNEAQ. As DNA, the CDR3 is TGTGCCAGCATACCGACAGGGTCGGTCAATGAGCAGTTCTTC. Residues: CASIPTGSVNEQFF.

The chain has TRBV5-1 and TRBJ2-7; D not certain. The V end was cut by 0 bases, the J end by 0 bases, with 7 bases between. The CDR3 length is 14 residues. Germline CDR1 is SGHRS and CDR2 is YFSETQ. The CDR3 DNA sequence: TGCGCCAGCAGCTTGGACTCCGCCTCCTACGAGCAGTACTTC. It yields the protein CASSLDSASYEQYF.

The chain uses TRBV13 and TRBJ1-3; no clear D gene. The CDR3 is made up of 14 amino acids. Germline assignment: CDR1 PRHDT and CDR2 FYEKMQ (reference sequence). With 4 bases removed from V and 3 bases from J, the gap between germline ends came to 10 bases. CDR3 sequence reads: CASSSNPSGNTIYF. The DNA of the CDR3 is TGTGCCAGCAGCTCGAATCCGAGTGGAAACACCATATATTTT.

The genes are TRBV21-1 and TRBJ1-6. TRBV21-1 is an annotated pseudogene. The CDR3 consists of 17 residues. CDR3 residues: CASSKVWGRPYNSPLHF. In nucleotides, the CDR3 is TGTGCCAGCAGCAAAGTGTGGGGGAGGCCCTATAATTCACCCCTCCACTTT.

The chain joins TRBV5-1 to TRBJ1-2; D is perhaps TRBD1 (5 bases). Germline CDR1 and CDR2: SGHRS and YFSETQ. The V end was cut by 3 bases, the J end by 4 bases, with 10 bases between. This CDR3 is built from 13 residues. The CDR3 DNA reads TGCGCCAGCAGCTCAGACAGTACCTATGGCTACACCTTC. As protein: CASSSDSTYGYTF.

The chain couples TRBV18 to TRBJ2-6; D remains ambiguous. Trimming cost V 2 bases and J 1 base, with 6 bases left between them. Germline V gene sequence: CDR1 KGHSH, CDR2 LQKENI. There are 15 residues in the CDR3. The CDR3 loop reads CASSPSSSGANVLTF. In DNA form, the CDR3 reads TGTGCCAGCTCACCATCGTCTTCTGGGGCCAACGTCCTGACTTTC.

The J gene is TRBJ2-7, the V gene TRBV6-5; TRBD1 matches 8 bases. This CDR3 has 15 amino acids. J lost 2 bases, V lost 6 bases, and 9 bases had no gene match. Germline V gene data show CDR1 as MNHEY and CDR2 as SVGAGI. CDR3 DNA: TGTGCCAGCAGCTTAATGACAGGGGCCACCTACGAGCAGTACTTC. Protein sequence: CASSLMTGATYEQYF.

This chain joins TRBV19 and TRBJ1-5; 7 bases agree with TRBD1. This CDR3 spans 15 amino acids. Germline-derived CDR1 and CDR2 are LNHDA and SQIVND (reference sequence). The V and J ends lost 9 bases and 5 bases, in that order; junction bases with no gene match: 13. The CDR3: CASDEQQGTHQPQHF. CDR3 DNA: TGTGCCAGCGACGAACAACAGGGGACTCATCAGCCCCAGCATTTT.

There are a few counts of this clone. This chain links TRBV19 with TRBJ2-5, with a possible D match to TRBD2 (6 bases). The germline V gene has CDR1 LNHDA and CDR2 SQIVND (reference sequence). The CDR3 length is 13 residues. V shed 2 bases and J shed 5 bases, with 9 bases lying between them. The CDR3 DNA follows: TGTGCCAGTAGTATACAGGAGGGTGAGACCCAGTACTTC. It translates to CASSIQEGETQYF.

This chain joins TRBV13 and TRBJ2-3; D gene uncertain. Trimming stripped 6 bases from V and 3 bases from J, with 10 bases between. The CDR3 is made up of 13 amino acids. Germline V lookup: CDR1 PRHDT, CDR2 FYEKMQ (reference sequence). CDR3 sequence (DNA): TGTGCCAGCAGGAGGCCGGAAACAGATACGCAGTATTTT. It specifies CASRRPETDTQYF.

The chain uses TRBV4-2 and TRBJ2-2; 9 nucleotides line up with TRBD2. Germline CDR1 LGHNA, CDR2 YNFKEQ. V shed 3 bases, J shed 5 bases, and the junction held 10 bases outside the gene matches. This CDR3 is 17 amino acids long. The CDR3 sequence is CASSHDSGRGRTGELFF. The CDR3 DNA is TGTGCCAGCAGCCATGATAGCGGGAGAGGGAGAACCGGGGAGCTGTTTTTT.

V gene TRBV2 combines with J gene TRBJ1-5; D is ambiguous. In germline, CDR1 is SNHLY, CDR2 FYNNEI. The V and J ends lost 7 bases and 0 bases respectively, with 13 bases between them. The CDR3 has 15 residues. CDR3 protein: CASTLRSYSNQPQHF. The DNA of the CDR3 is TGTGCCAGCACCCTAAGGAGCTATAGCAATCAGCCCCAGCATTTT.